This T cell receptor (beta chain) was found in a study of control samples from healthy donors and cancer patients. This CDR3 region has 15 residues. Germline V gives CDR1 MNHEY, CDR2 SMNVEV (reference sequence). The ends lost 7 bases at V and 7 bases at J; junction bases unmatched: 8. The data were produced by immunoSEQ multiplex PCR, yet TCRdb's version contains in-frame clones alone and is incomplete. Here the sample spans some 140,000 clones, about nine tenths being singletons. The clonotype comes from a man aged 30 to 45 in good health. The rearrangement joins TRBV27 to TRBJ1-6; 9 bases fit TRBD1. The sequenced material came from blood. CDR3 sequence: CASTYTDRGNSPLHF. The DNA for the CDR3 is TGTGCCAGCACTTACACGGACAGGGGAAATTCACCCCTCCACTTT.